Included here is one TCR beta chain sequence, with context. The antigen is not known. The sample originates from a study of shared clonotypes between healthy human individuals. Study-level information: Used for every donor were three CD4 naive, three CD4 memory, two CD8 naive and one CD8 memory plate. Findings and limits, study-wide: Generally, naive subsets (rather than memory subsets) showed larger estimated richness.

Germline V gives CDR1 SGHRS, CDR2 YFSETQ. CDR3 size: 13 residues. V gave up 7 bases and J gave up 8 bases, with 16 bases separating them. When replicate PCRs were run on sorted subsets, they used about 220 ng DNA, tens of thousands of T cell genomes. Profiling relied on immunoSEQ multiplex PCR, and the TCRdb table lists in-frame clones only, not all of them. The sample lists roughly 2.5 million clones; approximately 94% were seen once. Sequencing used naive CD4+ T cells sorted from blood. Subset: CD45RA+ positively selected. The source is a young man in good health. The gene calls are TRBV5-1 and TRBJ2-1; a possible D gene is TRBD1 (8 bases). The CDR3 DNA follows: TGCGCCAGCCAGACAGGGGCGGGAGATGAGCAGTTCTTC. Translated: CASQTGAGDEQFF.